This is a list of T cell receptor beta chains from one sample in a study of beta chain features in type 1 diabetes. Sequenced by immunoSEQ multiplex PCR; TCRdb stores in-frame clones only, minus some. The sample yields a few hundred thousand clones, around 24% seen once. Sequencing was performed on naive CD4+ T cells from blood. The origin of the receptors is a woman between 25 and 40 years old with type 1 diabetes. Each CDR3 is given with its conserved first and last residue. The D gene is left open where the match is weak. A row's size may be missing; if present it is once, few, many or a size class.

J gene: TRBJ2-1
D gene: NA
clone size: NA
V gene: TRBV11-1
CDR3 protein: CASSLAHQGNEQFF
CDR3 DNA: TGTGCCAGCAGCTTAGCCCACCAGGGCAATGAGCAGTTCTTC

J gene: TRBJ2-7
D gene: TRBD1
clone size: NA
V gene: TRBV2
CDR3 protein: CASGKTGTGYEQYF
CDR3 DNA: TGTGCCAGCGGAAAGACAGGGACAGGCTACGAGCAGTACTTC

J gene: TRBJ1-4
D gene: NA
clone size: NA
V gene: TRBV9
CDR3 protein: CASSQKGLDEKLFF
CDR3 DNA: TGTGCCAGCAGCCAGAAGGGGCTGGATGAAAAACTGTTTTTT

J gene: TRBJ2-1
D gene: NA
clone size: NA
V gene: TRBV1
CDR3 protein: CTSSRSLAGGSNEQFF
CDR3 DNA: TGCACCAGCAGCCGATCGCTAGCGGGAGGGTCCAATGAGCAGTTCTTC

J gene: TRBJ1-5
D gene: TRBD1
clone size: NA
V gene: TRBV2
CDR3 protein: CASSELRGDQPQHF
CDR3 DNA: TGTGCCAGCAGCGAACTCAGGGGGGATCAGCCCCAGCATTTT

J gene: TRBJ2-5
D gene: TRBD1
clone size: NA
V gene: TRBV7-7
CDR3 protein: CASSPGQGETQYF
CDR3 DNA: TGTGCTAGCAGCCCAGGACAGGGCGAGACCCAGTACTTC

J gene: TRBJ2-7
D gene: NA
clone size: few
V gene: TRBV5-1
CDR3 protein: CASSYGQTYEQYF
CDR3 DNA: TGCGCCAGCAGCTACGGACAGACCTACGAGCAGTACTTC

J gene: TRBJ2-7
D gene: NA
clone size: NA
V gene: TRBV29-1
CDR3 protein: CSSTAGDEQYF
CDR3 DNA: TGCAGCTCAACAGCCGGGGACGAGCAGTACTTC

J gene: TRBJ2-3
D gene: TRBD1
clone size: NA
V gene: TRBV5-1
CDR3 protein: CASSLGQGTLSDTQYF
CDR3 DNA: TGCGCCAGCAGCTTGGGACAGGGGACTCTCTCAGATACGCAGTATTTT

J gene: TRBJ2-2
D gene: NA
clone size: NA
V gene: TRBV2
CDR3 protein: CASSDGSGNTGELFF
CDR3 DNA: TGTGCCAGCAGTGATGGGAGCGGGAACACCGGGGAGCTGTTTTTT

J gene: TRBJ1-1
D gene: TRBD1
clone size: NA
V gene: TRBV6-5
CDR3 protein: CASSAGQGFTEAFF
CDR3 DNA: TGTGCCAGCAGCGCCGGACAGGGGTTCACTGAAGCTTTCTTT

J gene: TRBJ2-7
D gene: TRBD2
clone size: NA
V gene: TRBV7-9
CDR3 protein: CASRRLLAGASYSSYEQYF
CDR3 DNA: TGTGCCAGCAGGCGTCTACTAGCGGGAGCCTCCTATAGCTCCTACGAGCAGTACTTC

J gene: TRBJ1-5
D gene: TRBD1
clone size: NA
V gene: TRBV9
CDR3 protein: CASSVERRGTGSRQPQHF
CDR3 DNA: TGTGCCAGCAGCGTAGAACGTCGGGGGACAGGCTCCAGGCAGCCCCAGCATTTT